This entry lists 5 T cell receptor beta chains sequenced from one sample in a study of T cells after yellow fever vaccination. Each CDR3 protein is one row after TCRdb ran MiXCR on the 5' RACE reads. Found here are about 130,000 distinct CDR3 sequences, under 7% of them singletons; the top ten hold approximately 0.64%. The material sequenced was CD4+ T cells sorted from PBMCs, taken 10 days after the yellow fever booster vaccination. The receptors stem from a man in his thirties or forties who received the YFV17D yellow fever vaccine.

This clonotype has a count of ten or more. The chain joins TRBV12-3 or TRBV12-4 to TRBJ2-3; 11 nucleotides agree with TRBD2. The CDR3 extends over 16 amino acids. J lost 3 bases, V lost 6 bases, and 8 bases had no gene match. CDR3 in DNA: TGTGCCAGCAGACACACTAGCGGGAGAGGGACAGATACGCAGTATTTT. This gives the protein CASRHTSGRGTDTQYF.

V and J are TRBV4-3 and TRBJ1-5, with D unclear. Germline V gives CDR1 LGHNA, CDR2 YSLEER. V lost 0 bases and J lost 7, with 13 bases in between. The CDR3 runs to 15 residues. CDR3 protein: CASSQEGGRGQPQHF. The CDR3, as DNA: TGCGCCAGCAGCCAAGAGGGAGGGCGAGGGCAGCCCCAGCATTTT.

This clonotype was found many times. The chain links TRBV6-5 to TRBJ2-5; 8 bases agree with TRBD2. CDR1 is MNHEY, CDR2 SVGAGI, per germline. The CDR3 is made up of 15 amino acids. V dropped 2 bases and J dropped 2; count of bases not matched to a gene: 4. CDR3 nucleotide sequence: TGTGCCAGCAGTTACGCCCGGGGGGGACAAGAGACCCAGTACTTC. It is translated as CASSYARGGQETQYF.

In its sample, this clonotype was seen many times. V and J are TRBV3-1 and TRBJ2-1, with 8 bases fitting TRBD2. The CDR3 loop spans 14 amino acids. Germline CDR1 reads LGHDT; CDR2 reads YNNKEL (reference sequence). Germline trimming cut 7 bases from V and 8 bases from J; bases unmatched to any gene: 10. CDR3: CASNWGTRGDEQFF. The CDR3 DNA reads as TGTGCCAGCAACTGGGGGACTAGAGGCGATGAGCAGTTCTTC.

This clonotype has a count of ten or more. This chain uses TRBV19 with TRBJ2-1, with 8 nucleotides matching TRBD2. CDR1 LNHDA and CDR2 SQIVND come from the germline V gene (reference sequence). Trimming at V came to 3 bases and at J to 2 bases, leaving 12 bases not matched to a gene. CDR3 length equals 18 residues. CDR3 residues: CASSMRSPGTRPYNEQFF. The CDR3 DNA reads as TGTGCCAGTAGTATGCGATCTCCCGGGACTAGACCCTACAATGAGCAGTTCTTC.